These 22 T cell receptor beta chains originate from one sample sequenced in a study of tissue T cells after allogeneic stem cell transplantation. Noted time point: mouse harvest day 14 after allogeneic transplant. Each mouse received 10^7 T-cell-depleted marrow cells plus 10^6 splenic CD5+ T cells by tail vein. Some clones are missing from TCRdb's copy, which holds only in-frame ones; the method was immunoSEQ multiplex PCR. The sample yields fewer than 10,000 clones, around a third seen once. The sequenced sample consisted of skin. The origin of the receptors is a female BALB/c mouse given C57BL/6 T cells with graft-versus-host disease after an allogeneic hematopoietic cell transplant.

Worth noting for this clone: Genes and germline come from the mouse. The read ends 1 residue shy of where the CDR3 ends; the end is completed using the germline J gene. The V and J genes are TRBV26 and TRBJ2-3, with 10 bases identical to TRBD2. This CDR3 is built from 15 residues. Germline CDR1 is KGHPV and CDR2 is FQNQEV (reference sequence). The ends lost 3 bases at V and 4 bases at J; junction bases unmatched: 4. The CDR3 is CASSLPGLGTETLYF. Partial CDR3 DNA: TGTGCCAGCAGTCTCCCGGGACTGGGGACAGAAACGCTGTAT.

This clone is classed as medium-sized (0.01 to 0.1%). Gene names and germline match the mouse. The read falls 1 residue short of the CDR3 end, and the missing part is taken from the germline J gene. V is TRBV1 and J is TRBJ2-7; D not certain. Trimming pared 0 bases from V and 0 bases from J, leaving 12 bases between. Germline values: CDR1 NSQYPW, CDR2 LRSPGD (reference sequence). This CDR3 comprises 16 residues. Incomplete CDR3 DNA: TGCACCTGCAGTGCAGATCCGGGGAGGAGCTCCTATGAACAGTAC. Its translation: CTCSADPGRSSYEQY. The CDR3 in full is CTCSADPGRSSYEQYF.

As concerns this clone: The germline and genes are mouse ones. The read falls 1 residue short of the CDR3 end, and the missing part is taken from the germline J gene. This chain uses TRBV19 with TRBJ2-7, with D possibly being TRBD2 (6 bases). The CDR3 length is 14 residues. The germline V and J ends were trimmed by 2 bases and 2 bases, with 11 bases remaining between them. Germline values: CDR1 FNHDT, CDR2 SITEND (reference sequence). The part of the CDR3 DNA that was read is TGTGCCAGCAGTATCGGGGGGAGGGCCTATGAACAGTAC. This translates into CASSIGGRAYEQY. The entire CDR3 protein is CASSIGGRAYEQYF.

Points on this clone: Gene names are the mouse ones. The CDR3 is cut off 1 residue early in the read; its end comes from the germline J gene. This chain uses TRBV31 with TRBJ2-2; 8 bases map to TRBD2. V shed 3 bases, J shed 2 bases, and the junction held 2 bases outside the gene matches. The CDR3 consists of 14 residues. Germline V gene sequence: CDR1 GKSSPN, CDR2 SITVG. The CDR3 sequence: CAWSSGGNTGQLYF. The covered CDR3 bases are TGTGCCTGGAGCTCTGGGGGGAACACCGGGCAGCTCTAC.

As regards this clone: Gene names are mouse gene names. The CDR3 end is not reached by the read, which stops 1 residue before it; the germline J gene fills it in. This chain uses TRBV13-1 with TRBJ2-2; D is uncertain. Germline V CDR1 and CDR2: NSHNY, SYGAGN. The CDR3 is made up of 15 amino acids. V gave up 3 bases and J gave up 0 bases, with 9 bases separating them. The CDR3 sequence is CASSVQDANTGQLYF. The CDR3 bases that were read are TGTGCCAGCAGTGTCCAGGACGCAAACACCGGGCAGCTCTAC.

This clone is labeled medium-sized. Gene names and germline match the mouse. The read comes to an end 1 residue before the CDR3 does, leaving the germline J gene to fill in the end. V gene TRBV3 combines with J gene TRBJ2-7, with TRBD2 matching over 9 bases. The germline V gene encodes CDR1 SNHLY and CDR2 FYNGKV (reference sequence). After removal of 2 bases from V and 2 bases from J, the junction contained 1 base not matched to a gene. This CDR3 spans 14 amino acids. The CDR3 loop is CASSLRDWAYEQYF. CDR3 DNA (partial): TGTGCCAGCAGCTTACGGGACTGGGCCTATGAACAGTAC.

This clone was seen more than once but under ten times. The genes are named according to mouse. CDR3 DNA, as far as it was read: TGTGCCAGCAGTCCTGGACAGAATTCGCCCCTCTAC. Its translation is CASSPGQNSPLY. The CDR3 in its entirety is CASSPGQNSPLYF. This chain connects TRBV26 to TRBJ1-6; D possibly corresponds to TRBD1 (6 bases). From the germline J gene comes the end of the CDR3, since the read stops 1 residue before it. TRBJ1-6 is identified as an open reading frame with a role that is uncertain. This CDR3 region has 13 residues. Germline V gene data show CDR1 as KGHPV and CDR2 as FQNQEV (reference sequence). Trimming took 4 bases from V and 7 from J, leaving 8 bases between them.

Turning to this clone: The listed genes are named as in mouse. CDR3 residues: CASSPWDRGRGDTQYF. The covered CDR3 bases are TGTGCCAGCAGTCCCTGGGACAGGGGAAGGGGAGACACCCAGTAC. The chain recombines TRBV26 with TRBJ2-5; 10 bases agree with TRBD1. The read ends 1 residue shy of where the CDR3 ends; the end is completed using the germline J gene. The CDR3 consists of 16 residues. CDR1 is KGHPV, CDR2 FQNQEV, per germline (reference sequence). V shed 4 bases and J 5 bases; nucleotides not matched to a gene: 9. The variable domain in full, completed from reference TRBV26 and TRBJ2-5, reads NSKVIQTPRYLVKGQGQKAKMRCIPEKGHPVVFWYQQNKNNEFKFLINFQNQEVLQQIDMTEKRFSAECPSNSPCSLEIQSSEAGDSALYLCASSPWDRGRGDTQYFGPGTRLLVL.

A few counts support this clone. These gene names are mouse names. The observed sequence ends 1 residue before the CDR3 terminus, with the missing tail filled in from the germline J gene. The V and J genes are TRBV26 and TRBJ2-5; D not certain. The CDR3 spans 13 residues. Germline lookup yields CDR1 KGHPV and CDR2 FQNQEV (reference sequence). V was trimmed by 2 bases and J by 0 bases, leaving 3 bases between them. The CDR3 bases that were read are TGTGCCAGCAGTCTGAGTAACCAAGACACCCAGTAC. This codes for CASSLSNQDTQY. The whole CDR3 sequence reads CASSLSNQDTQYF. The full variable domain, in which reference TRBV26 and TRBJ2-5 provide the parts outside the CDR3, is NSKVIQTPRYLVKGQGQKAKMRCIPEKGHPVVFWYQQNKNNEFKFLINFQNQEVLQQIDMTEKRFSAECPSNSPCSLEIQSSEAGDSALYLCASSLSNQDTQYFGPGTRLLVL.

Worth noting for this clone: Gene names follow the mouse nomenclature. The read ends 1 residue shy of where the CDR3 ends; the end is completed using the germline J gene. V and J are TRBV16 and TRBJ1-1, with unresolved D. Germline CDR1 and CDR2: SGHSA and FRNQAP. The CDR3 totals 13 residues. Trimming removed 4 bases from V and 0 bases from J, with 6 bases in between. The CDR3 protein is CASSSTTNTEVFF. The covered CDR3 bases are TGTGCAAGCAGCTCCACAACAAACACAGAAGTCTTC.

Judged by abundance, this clone is medium-sized (0.01 to 0.1%). Gene names and germline match the mouse. The read finishes 1 residue shy of the CDR3 end, and the germline J gene is used to complete it. The genes are TRBV26 and TRBJ2-7; TRBD1 is a possible D gene (5 bases). Per the germline V gene, CDR1 is KGHPV and CDR2 is FQNQEV (reference sequence). CDR3 size: 12 residues. The V end lost 2 bases, the J end lost 4 bases, and 6 bases lay between the germline ends. CDR3: CASSLGQYEQYF. Incomplete CDR3 DNA: TGTGCCAGCAGTCTGGGACAATATGAACAGTAC.

Of note for this clone: Gene names and germline match the mouse. The read ends 1 residue before the CDR3 terminus; that terminus is restored from the germline J gene. V and J are TRBV31 and TRBJ1-1, with a tentative D call TRBD1 (5 bases). The CDR3 totals 13 residues. V was clipped by 0 bases and J by 3 bases, with 8 bases between them. In germline, CDR1 is GKSSPN, CDR2 SITVG. Incomplete CDR3 DNA: TGTGCCTGGAGTCTAGGACAATACACAGAAGTCTTC. Protein sequence: CAWSLGQYTEVF. In full, the CDR3 is CAWSLGQYTEVFF.

As to this clone: Mouse germline and gene names are used. The CDR3 end falls 1 residue outside the read, so it is completed with the germline J gene. V is TRBV29 and J is TRBJ1-1; TRBD1 is a possible D gene (5 bases). V gave up 3 bases and J gave up 5 bases, with 10 bases separating them. Germline assignment: CDR1 MSHET and CDR2 SYDVDS. The CDR3 is 13 residues long. The CDR3 loop is CASSFGQGTEVFF. CDR3 DNA, as far as it was read: TGTGCTAGCAGTTTCGGACAAGGGACAGAAGTCTTC.

This clone has a handful of counts. Each gene name is a mouse one. The read terminates 1 residue before the CDR3 end, so the remaining end is supplied by the germline J gene. J is TRBJ1-4 and V is TRBV26, with D maybe TRBD1 (5 bases). Germline values: CDR1 KGHPV, CDR2 FQNQEV (reference sequence). Trimming took 7 bases from V and 0 from J, leaving 6 bases between them. The CDR3 runs to 13 residues. The CDR3 here is CASMGLSNERLFF. CDR3 DNA, as far as it was read: TGTGCCAGCATGGGGCTTTCCAACGAAAGATTATTT. The variable domain in full, with the rest retrieved from reference TRBV26 and TRBJ1-4, is NSKVIQTPRYLVKGQGQKAKMRCIPEKGHPVVFWYQQNKNNEFKFLINFQNQEVLQQIDMTEKRFSAECPSNSPCSLEIQSSEAGDSALYLCASMGLSNERLFFGHGTKLSVL.

This clone was seen only a few times. Gene and germline names: mouse. The read ends 1 residue before the CDR3 terminus; that terminus is restored from the germline J gene. This chain links TRBV12-1 with TRBJ2-5; 12 positions match TRBD2. This CDR3 has 15 amino acids. CDR1 and CDR2 (germline): SGHSN, HYEKVE. V was clipped by 4 bases and J by 3 bases; unmatched bases: 4. CDR3 loop: CASSPDWGGQDTQYF. The CDR3 bases that were read are TGTGCCAGCTCCCCGGACTGGGGGGGTCAAGACACCCAGTAC.

The table lists this clone with a few counts. These gene names are mouse names. The read finishes 1 residue shy of the CDR3 end, and the germline J gene is used to complete it. The V and J genes are TRBV26 and TRBJ2-5; D gene uncertain. CDR1 and CDR2 from the germline V gene are KGHPV and FQNQEV (reference sequence). The CDR3 runs to 14 residues. Trimming stripped 0 bases from V and 7 bases from J, with 11 bases between. Here the CDR3 reads CASSLSGIGNTQYF. The CDR3 bases that were read are TGTGCCAGCAGTCTGTCCGGGATCGGGAACACCCAGTAC.

This clone qualifies as medium-sized. The gene names given are mouse names. The read halts 1 residue ahead of the CDR3 end, with the missing end drawn from the germline J gene. The J gene is TRBJ2-1, the V gene TRBV26; D unclear. Trimming left V 4 bases short and J 3 bases short, with 7 bases between. Germline V CDR1 and CDR2: KGHPV, FQNQEV (reference sequence). CDR3 size: 13 residues. Incomplete CDR3 DNA: TGTGCCAGCAGTCCGGGAGTCTATGCTGAGCAGTTC. Translated, it gives CASSPGVYAEQF. The full CDR3 is CASSPGVYAEQFF.

As to this clone: Gene names follow the mouse nomenclature. Read data end 1 residue before the CDR3 end; the end is taken from the germline J gene. The rearrangement links TRBV3 to TRBJ2-7; the match to TRBD2 covers 12 bases. The ends lost 1 base at V and 5 bases at J; junction bases unmatched: 0. This CDR3 spans 14 amino acids. The germline V gene has CDR1 SNHLY and CDR2 FYNGKV (reference sequence). Partial CDR3 DNA: TGTGCCAGCAGCTTAGGACTGGGGGGGCATGAACAGTAC. Amino acids: CASSLGLGGHEQY. The CDR3 as a whole reads CASSLGLGGHEQYF.

As concerns this clone: The genes are named according to mouse. The sequenced part of the CDR3 DNA is TGTGCCAGCAGTCTGTCGCCAGGCACAGAAGTCTTC. It is translated as CASSLSPGTEVF. The CDR3 as a whole reads CASSLSPGTEVFF. The chain uses TRBV26 and TRBJ1-1; the D is unclear. The read comes to an end 1 residue before the CDR3 does, leaving the germline J gene to fill in the end. This CDR3 contains 13 residues. Trimming cost V 0 bases and J 4 bases, with 6 bases left between them. Germline loops: CDR1 KGHPV, CDR2 FQNQEV (reference sequence).

Judged by abundance, this clone is medium-sized. The genes and germline here are from mouse. The CDR3 end lies 1 residue beyond the end of the read and is filled in from the germline J gene. The V call is TRBV14, the J call TRBJ1-4; 7 bases line up with TRBD1. Germline lookup yields CDR1 SGHDT and CDR2 FRDEAV. The CDR3 spans 15 residues. V was pared by 0 bases and J by 3 bases, with 2 bases of the junction left unmatched. The CDR3 bases that were read are TGTGCCAGCAGTTTCTTTGGGACAGCCAACGAAAGATTATTT. This codes for CASSFFGTANERLF. The full-length CDR3 reads as CASSFFGTANERLFF.

In the case of this clone: Any gene name here is a mouse gene name. The read stops 1 residue short of the end of the CDR3; the missing end is completed from the germline J gene. V usage is TRBV31 and J usage is TRBJ2-5; 9 bases line up with TRBD1. Trimming at V came to 3 bases and at J to 4 bases, leaving 2 bases not matched to a gene. The CDR3 contains 13 residues. Per the germline V gene, CDR1 is GKSSPN and CDR2 is SITVG. CDR3 DNA (partial): TGTGCCTGGAGCCGGGACAGGGAAGACACCCAGTAC. This sequence encodes CAWSRDREDTQY. The entire CDR3 sequence reads CAWSRDREDTQYF.

Regarding this clone: Gene names are the mouse ones. With the read ending 1 residue before the CDR3 end, the germline J gene is used to fill in that end. The chain uses TRBV13-1 and TRBJ2-7, with D possibly matching TRBD2 (6 bases). The CDR3 length is 15 residues. Germline V CDR1 and CDR2: NSHNY, SYGAGN. V was clipped by 0 bases and J by 4 bases, with 14 bases between them. CDR3 bases read: TGTGCCAGCAGTGATGCGACCTTGGGGGATTATGAACAGTAC. Its protein is CASSDATLGDYEQY. The full CDR3 reads CASSDATLGDYEQYF.